A selection of T cell receptor beta chains follows, all from one sample in a study of blood T cell repertoires in COVID-19. The data were produced by immunoSEQ multiplex PCR, yet TCRdb's version contains in-frame clones alone and is incomplete. The sample lists some 200,000 clones, around 82% seen once, with around 7% in the top ten. The sequencing input was PBMCs or T cells enriched from blood (not recorded which). The receptors stem from a man aged 40-55 years who had recovered from COVID-19. CDR3s include the opening cysteine and the closing phenylalanine or tryptophan. Each record gives: J gene, D gene, V gene, clone size, CDR3 protein, CDR3 DNA. The D gene is left open where the match is weak. Not every row has a clone size; where given, it reads once, few, many or a size class.

j_call: TRBJ2-1; d_call: TRBD2; v_call: TRBV29-1; clone_size: NA; cdr3_aa: CSVEWSLAGLYNEQFF; cdr3_nt: TGCAGCGTTGAATGGTCTCTAGCGGGGCTTTACAATGAGCAGTTCTTC
j_call: TRBJ1-1; d_call: NA; v_call: TRBV18; clone_size: NA; cdr3_aa: CASTYLDRSTEAFF; cdr3_nt: TGTGCCAGCACATACTTGGACAGATCCACTGAAGCTTTCTTT
j_call: TRBJ2-5; d_call: TRBD1; v_call: TRBV6-2/TRBV6-3; clone_size: NA; cdr3_aa: CASSAGTGDQETQYF; cdr3_nt: TGTGCCAGCAGTGCCGGGACAGGCGACCAAGAGACCCAGTACTTC
j_call: TRBJ1-2; d_call: NA; v_call: TRBV30; clone_size: NA; cdr3_aa: CAWSGTPGPYGYTF; cdr3_nt: TGTGCCTGGAGCGGGACTCCGGGGCCCTATGGCTACACCTTC
j_call: TRBJ2-1; d_call: NA; v_call: TRBV5-1; clone_size: NA; cdr3_aa: CASSFSASQGEQFF; cdr3_nt: TGCGCCAGCAGCTTCTCGGCTAGCCAAGGTGAGCAGTTCTTC
j_call: TRBJ2-1; d_call: NA; v_call: TRBV5-6; clone_size: NA; cdr3_aa: CASSQTLTNSYNEQFF; cdr3_nt: TGTGCCAGCAGCCAGACACTCACAAACTCCTACAATGAGCAGTTCTTC
j_call: TRBJ2-7; d_call: TRBD1; v_call: TRBV5-1; clone_size: NA; cdr3_aa: CASSLGRTGTGGLNEQYF; cdr3_nt: TGCGCCAGCAGCTTAGGACGAACCGGGACAGGGGGACTAAACGAGCAGTACTTC
j_call: TRBJ1-1; d_call: NA; v_call: TRBV30; clone_size: NA; cdr3_aa: CAWSDLGGTEAFF; cdr3_nt: TGTGCCTGGAGTGACTTGGGGGGCACTGAAGCTTTCTTT
j_call: TRBJ2-2; d_call: TRBD2; v_call: TRBV7-2; clone_size: NA; cdr3_aa: CASSLGSGSGTGELFF; cdr3_nt: TGTGCCAGCAGCTTAGGTAGCGGGTCAGGCACCGGGGAGCTGTTTTTT
j_call: TRBJ1-2; d_call: NA; v_call: TRBV24-1; clone_size: NA; cdr3_aa: CATSDADRRDENYGYTF; cdr3_nt: TGTGCCACCAGTGATGCGGACAGACGAGACGAAAACTATGGCTACACCTTC
j_call: TRBJ1-2; d_call: TRBD1; v_call: TRBV6-2/TRBV6-3; clone_size: NA; cdr3_aa: CASSYLAGGASYGYTF; cdr3_nt: TGTGCCAGCAGTTACCTCGCAGGGGGCGCCAGCTATGGCTACACCTTC
j_call: TRBJ1-2; d_call: NA; v_call: TRBV28; clone_size: NA; cdr3_aa: CASSPPLGGNYGYTF; cdr3_nt: TGTGCCAGCAGCCCCCCCCTAGGAGGGAACTATGGCTACACCTTC
j_call: TRBJ2-5; d_call: NA; v_call: TRBV13; clone_size: few; cdr3_aa: CASSVNPGTQYF; cdr3_nt: TGTGCCAGCAGCGTCAACCCAGGGACCCAGTACTTC
j_call: TRBJ2-3; d_call: TRBD2; v_call: TRBV7-3; clone_size: NA; cdr3_aa: CASSLTAGGHADTQYF; cdr3_nt: TGTGCCAGCAGCTTAACGGCGGGGGGCCACGCAGATACGCAGTATTTT
j_call: TRBJ1-1; d_call: NA; v_call: TRBV7-9; clone_size: NA; cdr3_aa: CASSLSGGPNTEAFF; cdr3_nt: TGTGCCAGCAGCTTAAGCGGGGGACCGAACACTGAAGCTTTCTTT
j_call: TRBJ1-1; d_call: NA; v_call: TRBV14; clone_size: NA; cdr3_aa: CASSQVRGRLNTEAFF; cdr3_nt: TGTGCCAGCAGCCAAGTTAGGGGTCGGCTGAACACTGAAGCTTTCTTT
j_call: TRBJ1-1; d_call: TRBD1; v_call: TRBV6-5; clone_size: NA; cdr3_aa: CASSTSRGRGTEAFF; cdr3_nt: TGTGCCAGCAGTACTAGCAGGGGGCGCGGGACTGAAGCTTTCTTT
j_call: TRBJ1-3; d_call: NA; v_call: TRBV11-3; clone_size: NA; cdr3_aa: CASSFSFDRNSGNTIYF; cdr3_nt: TGTGCCAGCAGCTTCAGTTTCGACAGGAACTCTGGAAACACCATATATTTT
j_call: TRBJ2-5; d_call: NA; v_call: TRBV28; clone_size: NA; cdr3_aa: CASSLIQGSETQYF; cdr3_nt: TGTGCCAGCAGTTTAATCCAGGGCTCAGAGACTCAGTACTTC
j_call: TRBJ2-4; d_call: NA; v_call: TRBV5-1; clone_size: NA; cdr3_aa: CASSLGDRNIQYF; cdr3_nt: TGCGCCAGCAGCTTAGGGGATAGGAACATTCAGTACTTC
j_call: TRBJ1-1; d_call: NA; v_call: TRBV6-4; clone_size: NA; cdr3_aa: CASKGSLMSTEAFF; cdr3_nt: TGTGCCAGCAAGGGGTCCCTCATGAGCACTGAAGCTTTCTTT
j_call: TRBJ2-1; d_call: TRBD1; v_call: TRBV5-1; clone_size: NA; cdr3_aa: CASSQDRGRSYEQFF; cdr3_nt: TGCGCCAGCAGCCAAGACAGGGGAAGAAGCTATGAGCAGTTCTTC
j_call: TRBJ1-5; d_call: TRBD1; v_call: TRBV4-3; clone_size: once; cdr3_aa: CASSQTSGGNQPQHF; cdr3_nt: TGCGCCAGCAGCCAGACCTCAGGGGGGAATCAGCCCCAGCATTTT
j_call: TRBJ1-2; d_call: NA; v_call: TRBV28; clone_size: few; cdr3_aa: CASSFGQQYGYTF; cdr3_nt: TGTGCCAGCAGTTTTGGACAGCAATATGGCTACACCTTC
j_call: TRBJ1-2; d_call: NA; v_call: TRBV10-2; clone_size: NA; cdr3_aa: CASSESRGGRGVIGYTF; cdr3_nt: TGCGCCAGCAGTGAGTCGAGAGGCGGCAGGGGAGTGATAGGCTACACCTTC
j_call: TRBJ1-2; d_call: NA; v_call: TRBV30; clone_size: NA; cdr3_aa: CAWSASSGSGGYTF; cdr3_nt: TGTGCCTGGAGTGCAAGTAGTGGGAGTGGGGGCTACACCTTC
j_call: TRBJ2-2; d_call: TRBD1; v_call: TRBV4-1; clone_size: NA; cdr3_aa: CASSQRGQGQNTGELFF; cdr3_nt: TGCGCCAGCAGCCAACGCGGACAGGGCCAGAACACCGGGGAGCTGTTTTTT
j_call: TRBJ2-7; d_call: TRBD1; v_call: TRBV13; clone_size: NA; cdr3_aa: CASSSGTGHHEQYF; cdr3_nt: TGTGCCAGCAGCTCGGGGACAGGGCACCACGAGCAGTACTTC
j_call: TRBJ1-2; d_call: NA; v_call: TRBV3-1/TRBV3-2; clone_size: NA; cdr3_aa: CASSQGRVLSGYTF; cdr3_nt: TGTGCCAGCAGCCAAGGGCGGGTTCTTAGTGGCTACACCTTC
j_call: TRBJ2-5; d_call: TRBD1; v_call: TRBV14; clone_size: NA; cdr3_aa: CASSPRGRQETQYF; cdr3_nt: TGTGCCAGCAGCCCCAGGGGGCGGCAAGAGACCCAGTACTTC